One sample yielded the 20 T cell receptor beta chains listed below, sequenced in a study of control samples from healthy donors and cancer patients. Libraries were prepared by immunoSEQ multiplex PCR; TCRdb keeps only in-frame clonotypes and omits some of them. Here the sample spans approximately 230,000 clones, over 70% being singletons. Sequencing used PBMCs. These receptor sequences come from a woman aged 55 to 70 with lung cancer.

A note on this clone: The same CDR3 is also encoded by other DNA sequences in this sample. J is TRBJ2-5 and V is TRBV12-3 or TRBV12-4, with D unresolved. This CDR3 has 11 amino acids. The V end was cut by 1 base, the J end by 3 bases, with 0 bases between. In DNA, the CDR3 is TGTGCCAGCAGTTTAGAAGAGACCCAGTACTTC. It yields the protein CASSLEETQYF.

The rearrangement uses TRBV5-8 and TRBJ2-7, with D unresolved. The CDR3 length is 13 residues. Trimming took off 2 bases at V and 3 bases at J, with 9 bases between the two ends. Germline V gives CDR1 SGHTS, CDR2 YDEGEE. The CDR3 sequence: CASSFSDGYEQYF. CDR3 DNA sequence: TGTGCCAGCAGCTTCTCGGATGGCTACGAGCAGTACTTC. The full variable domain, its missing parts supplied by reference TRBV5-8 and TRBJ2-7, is EAGVTQSPTHLIKTRGQQATLRCSPISGHTSVYWYQQALGLGLQFLLWYDEGEERNRGNFPPRFSGRQFPNYSSELNVNALELEDSALYLCASSFSDGYEQYFGPGTRLTVT.

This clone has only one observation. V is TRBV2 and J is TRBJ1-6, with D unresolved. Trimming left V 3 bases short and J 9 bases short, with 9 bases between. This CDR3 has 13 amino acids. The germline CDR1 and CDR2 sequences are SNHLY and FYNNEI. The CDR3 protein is CASSDTLGSPLHF. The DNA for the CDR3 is TGTGCCAGCAGTGACACCCTGGGTTCACCCCTCCACTTT.

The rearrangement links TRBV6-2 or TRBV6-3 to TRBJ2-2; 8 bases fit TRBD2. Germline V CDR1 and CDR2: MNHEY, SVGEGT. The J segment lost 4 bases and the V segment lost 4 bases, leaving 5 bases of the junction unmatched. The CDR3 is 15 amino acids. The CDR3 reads CASSSGLAGTGELFF. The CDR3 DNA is TGTGCCAGCAGTTCTGGACTAGCTGGCACCGGGGAGCTGTTTTTT.

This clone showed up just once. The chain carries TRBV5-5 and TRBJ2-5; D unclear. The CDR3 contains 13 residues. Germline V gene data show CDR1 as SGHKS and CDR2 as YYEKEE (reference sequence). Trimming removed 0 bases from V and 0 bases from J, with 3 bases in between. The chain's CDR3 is CASSLGDQETQYF. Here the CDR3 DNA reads TGTGCCAGCAGCTTGGGGGACCAAGAGACCCAGTACTTC.

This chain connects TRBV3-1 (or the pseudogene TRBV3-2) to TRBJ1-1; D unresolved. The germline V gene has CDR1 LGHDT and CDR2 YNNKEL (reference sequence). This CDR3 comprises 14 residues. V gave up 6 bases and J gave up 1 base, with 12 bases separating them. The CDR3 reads CASSYYRGNTEAFF. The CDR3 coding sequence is TGTGCCAGCAGTTACTACCGGGGGAACACTGAAGCTTTCTTT.

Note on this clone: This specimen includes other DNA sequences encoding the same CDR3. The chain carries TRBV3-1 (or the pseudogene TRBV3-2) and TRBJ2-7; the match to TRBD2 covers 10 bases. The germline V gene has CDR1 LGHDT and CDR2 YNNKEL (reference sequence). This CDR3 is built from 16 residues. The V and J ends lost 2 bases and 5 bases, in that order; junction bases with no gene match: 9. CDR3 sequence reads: CASSQTSLAGADEQYF. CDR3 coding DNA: TGTGCCAGCAGCCAAACTAGCCTAGCGGGGGCAGACGAGCAGTACTTC.

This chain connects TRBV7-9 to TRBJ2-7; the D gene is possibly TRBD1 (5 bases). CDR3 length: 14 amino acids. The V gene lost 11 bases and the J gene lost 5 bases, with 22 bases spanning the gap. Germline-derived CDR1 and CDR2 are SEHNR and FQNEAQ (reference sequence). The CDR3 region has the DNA TGTGCCGTCCCAAGAACAGGCATTCCCCACGAGCAGTACTTC. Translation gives CAVPRTGIPHEQYF.

The CDR3 bases are TGCGCCAGCAGCCTCGGACTTGGGCATAGGGACACTGAAGCTTTCTTT. Its translation: CASSLGLGHRDTEAFF. The chain combines TRBV5-1 with TRBJ1-1; D remains unclear. The CDR3 length is 16 residues. The V end lost 4 bases, the J end lost 3 bases, and 19 bases lay between the germline ends. Germline V gives CDR1 SGHRS, CDR2 YFSETQ.

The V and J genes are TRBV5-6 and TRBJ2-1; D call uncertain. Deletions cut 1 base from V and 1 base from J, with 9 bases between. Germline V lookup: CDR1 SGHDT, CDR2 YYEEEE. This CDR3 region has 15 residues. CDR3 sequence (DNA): TGTGCCAGCAGCTTGAGGGTTAGATCCTACAATGAGCAGTTCTTC. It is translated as CASSLRVRSYNEQFF.

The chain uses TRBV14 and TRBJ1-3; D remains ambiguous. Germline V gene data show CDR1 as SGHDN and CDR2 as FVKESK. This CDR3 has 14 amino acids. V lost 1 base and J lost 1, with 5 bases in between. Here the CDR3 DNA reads TGTGCCAGCAGCCAAGTGGGGTCTGGAAACACCATATATTTT. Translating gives CASSQVGSGNTIYF.

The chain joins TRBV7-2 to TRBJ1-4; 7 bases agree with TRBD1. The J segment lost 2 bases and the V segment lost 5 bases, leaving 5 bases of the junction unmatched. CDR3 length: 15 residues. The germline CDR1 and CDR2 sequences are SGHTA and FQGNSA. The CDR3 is CASSPTGATNEKLFF. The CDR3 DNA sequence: TGTGCCAGCAGCCCTACAGGGGCCACTAATGAAAAACTGTTTTTT. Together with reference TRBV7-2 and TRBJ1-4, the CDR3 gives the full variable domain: GAGVSQSPSNKVTEKGKDVELRCDPISGHTALYWYRQSLGQGLEFLIYFQGNSAPDKSGLPSDRFSAERTGGSVSTLTIQRTQQEDSAVYLCASSPTGATNEKLFFGSGTQLSVL.

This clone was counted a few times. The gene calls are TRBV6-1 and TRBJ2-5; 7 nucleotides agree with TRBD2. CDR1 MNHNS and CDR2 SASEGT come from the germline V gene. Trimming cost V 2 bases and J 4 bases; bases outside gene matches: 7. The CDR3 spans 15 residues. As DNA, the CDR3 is TGTGCCAGCAGTGAAATTCGGCGGGAGCGAGAGACCCAGTACTTC. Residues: CASSEIRRERETQYF.

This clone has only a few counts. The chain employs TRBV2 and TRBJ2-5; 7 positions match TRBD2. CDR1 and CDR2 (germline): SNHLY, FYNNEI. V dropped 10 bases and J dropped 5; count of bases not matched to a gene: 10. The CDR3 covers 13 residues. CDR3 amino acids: CATSRDYRETQYF. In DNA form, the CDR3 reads TGTGCCACCTCTCGGGACTATAGGGAGACCCAGTACTTC.

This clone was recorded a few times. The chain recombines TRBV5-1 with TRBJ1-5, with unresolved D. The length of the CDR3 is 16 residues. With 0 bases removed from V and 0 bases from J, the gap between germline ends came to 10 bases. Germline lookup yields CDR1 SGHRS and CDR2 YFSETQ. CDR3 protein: CASSLGPGNSNQPQHF. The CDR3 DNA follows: TGCGCCAGCAGCTTGGGTCCGGGAAATAGCAATCAGCCCCAGCATTTT.

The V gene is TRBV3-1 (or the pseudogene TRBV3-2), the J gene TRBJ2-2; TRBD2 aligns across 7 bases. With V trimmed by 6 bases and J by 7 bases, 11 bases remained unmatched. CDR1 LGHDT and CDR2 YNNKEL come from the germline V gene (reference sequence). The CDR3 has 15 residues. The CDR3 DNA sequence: TGTGCCAGCAGACTCTCGGGGGGTACGGGCGGGGAGCTGTTTTTT. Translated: CASRLSGGTGGELFF.

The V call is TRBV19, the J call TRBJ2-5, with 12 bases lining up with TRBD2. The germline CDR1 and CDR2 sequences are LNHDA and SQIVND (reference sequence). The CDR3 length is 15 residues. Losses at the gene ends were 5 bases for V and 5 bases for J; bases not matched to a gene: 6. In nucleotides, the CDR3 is TGTGCCAGTAGTTCTAGCGGGGGGGCCGGGGAGACCCAGTACTTC. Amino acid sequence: CASSSSGGAGETQYF.

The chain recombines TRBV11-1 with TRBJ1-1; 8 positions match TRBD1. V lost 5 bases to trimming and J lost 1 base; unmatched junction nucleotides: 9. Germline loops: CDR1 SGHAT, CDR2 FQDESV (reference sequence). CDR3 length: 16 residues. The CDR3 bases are TGTGCCAGCAGCGTCGACAGGGGAGTCCAGAACACTGAAGCTTTCTTT. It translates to CASSVDRGVQNTEAFF.

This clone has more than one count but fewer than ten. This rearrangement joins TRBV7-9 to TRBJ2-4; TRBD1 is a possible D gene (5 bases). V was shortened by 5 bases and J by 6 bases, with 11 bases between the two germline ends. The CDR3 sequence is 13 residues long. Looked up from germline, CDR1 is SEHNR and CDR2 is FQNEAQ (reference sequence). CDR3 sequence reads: CASSQRQTNIQYF. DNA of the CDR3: TGTGCCAGCAGCCAACGACAGACAAACATTCAGTACTTC.

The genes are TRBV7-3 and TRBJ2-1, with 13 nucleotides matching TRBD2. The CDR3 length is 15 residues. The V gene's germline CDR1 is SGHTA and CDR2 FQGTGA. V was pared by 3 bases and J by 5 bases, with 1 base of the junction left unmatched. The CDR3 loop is CASSLGLAGNNEQFF. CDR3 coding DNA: TGTGCCAGCAGCTTGGGACTAGCGGGGAACAATGAGCAGTTCTTC.